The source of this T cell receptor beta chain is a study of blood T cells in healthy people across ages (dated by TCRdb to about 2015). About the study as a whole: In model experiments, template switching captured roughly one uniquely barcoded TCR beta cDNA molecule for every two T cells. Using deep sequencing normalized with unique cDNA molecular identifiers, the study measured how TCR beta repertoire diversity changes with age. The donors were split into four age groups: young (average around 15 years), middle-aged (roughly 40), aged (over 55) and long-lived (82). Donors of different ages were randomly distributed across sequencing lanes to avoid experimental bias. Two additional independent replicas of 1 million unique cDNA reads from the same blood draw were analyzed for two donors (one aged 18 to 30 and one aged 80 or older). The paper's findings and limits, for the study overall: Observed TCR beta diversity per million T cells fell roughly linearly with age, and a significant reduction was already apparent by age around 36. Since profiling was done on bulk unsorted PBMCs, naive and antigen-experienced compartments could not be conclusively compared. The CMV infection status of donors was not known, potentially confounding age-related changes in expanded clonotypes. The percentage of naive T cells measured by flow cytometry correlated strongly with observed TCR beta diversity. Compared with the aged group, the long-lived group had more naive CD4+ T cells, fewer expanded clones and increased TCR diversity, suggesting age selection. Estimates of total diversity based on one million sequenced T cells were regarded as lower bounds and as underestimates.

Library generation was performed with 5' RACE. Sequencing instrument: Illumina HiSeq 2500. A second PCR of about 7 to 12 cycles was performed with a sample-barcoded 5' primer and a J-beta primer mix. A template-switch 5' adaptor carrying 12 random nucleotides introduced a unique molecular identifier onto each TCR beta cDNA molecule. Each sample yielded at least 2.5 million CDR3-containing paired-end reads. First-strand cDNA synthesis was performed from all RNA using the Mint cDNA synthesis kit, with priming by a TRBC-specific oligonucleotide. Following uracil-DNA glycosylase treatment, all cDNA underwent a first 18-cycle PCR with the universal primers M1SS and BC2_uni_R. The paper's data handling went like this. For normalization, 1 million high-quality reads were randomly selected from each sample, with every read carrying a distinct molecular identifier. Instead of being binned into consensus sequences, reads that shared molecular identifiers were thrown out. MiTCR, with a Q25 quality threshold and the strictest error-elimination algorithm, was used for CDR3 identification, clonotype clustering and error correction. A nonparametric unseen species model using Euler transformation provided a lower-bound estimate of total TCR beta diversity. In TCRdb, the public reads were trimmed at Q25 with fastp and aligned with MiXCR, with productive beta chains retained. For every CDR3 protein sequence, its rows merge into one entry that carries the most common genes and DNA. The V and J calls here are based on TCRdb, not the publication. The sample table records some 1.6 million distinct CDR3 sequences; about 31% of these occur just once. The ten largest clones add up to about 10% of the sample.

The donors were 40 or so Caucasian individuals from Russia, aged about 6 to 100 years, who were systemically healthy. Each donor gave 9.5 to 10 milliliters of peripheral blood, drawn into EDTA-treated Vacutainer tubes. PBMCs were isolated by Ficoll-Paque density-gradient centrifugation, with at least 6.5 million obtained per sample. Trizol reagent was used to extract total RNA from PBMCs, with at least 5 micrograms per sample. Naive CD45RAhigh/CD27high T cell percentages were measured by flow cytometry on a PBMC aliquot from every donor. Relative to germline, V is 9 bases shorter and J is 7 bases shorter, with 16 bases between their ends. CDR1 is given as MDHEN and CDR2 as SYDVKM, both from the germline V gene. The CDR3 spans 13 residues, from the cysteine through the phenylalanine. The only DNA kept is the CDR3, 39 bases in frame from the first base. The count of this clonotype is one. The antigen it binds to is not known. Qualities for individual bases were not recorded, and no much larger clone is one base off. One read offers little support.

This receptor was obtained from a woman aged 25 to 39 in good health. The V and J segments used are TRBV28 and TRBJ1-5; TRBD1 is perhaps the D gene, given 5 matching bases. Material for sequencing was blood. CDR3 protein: CASSRWGSQPQHF. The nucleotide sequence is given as TGTGCCAGTTCGAGGTGGGGGTCCCAGCCCCAGCATTTT. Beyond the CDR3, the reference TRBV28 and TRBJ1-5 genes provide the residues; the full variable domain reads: DVKVTQSSRYLVKRTGEKVFLECVQDMDHENMFWYRQDPGLGLRLIYFSYDVKMKEKGDIPEGYSVSREKKERFSLILESASTNQTSMYLCASSRWGSQPQHFGDGTRLSIL.